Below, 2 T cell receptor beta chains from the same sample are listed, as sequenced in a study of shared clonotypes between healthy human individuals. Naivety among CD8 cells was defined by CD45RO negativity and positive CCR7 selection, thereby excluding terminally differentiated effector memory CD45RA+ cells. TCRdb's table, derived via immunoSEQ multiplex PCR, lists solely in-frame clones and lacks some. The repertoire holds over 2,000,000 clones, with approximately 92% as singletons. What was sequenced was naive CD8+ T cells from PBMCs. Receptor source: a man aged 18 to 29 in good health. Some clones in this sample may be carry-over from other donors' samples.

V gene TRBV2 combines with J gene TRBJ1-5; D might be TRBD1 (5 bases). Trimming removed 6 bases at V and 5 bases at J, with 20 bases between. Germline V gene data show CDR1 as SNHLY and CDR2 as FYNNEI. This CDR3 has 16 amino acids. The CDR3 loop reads CASRGFGQGWDQPQHF. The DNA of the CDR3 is TGTGCCAGCAGGGGGTTTGGGCAGGGCTGGGATCAGCCCCAGCATTTT.

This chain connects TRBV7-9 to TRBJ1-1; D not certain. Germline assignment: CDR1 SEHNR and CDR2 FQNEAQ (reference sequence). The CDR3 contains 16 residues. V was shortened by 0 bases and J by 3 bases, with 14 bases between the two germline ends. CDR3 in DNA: TGTGCCAGCAGCTTAGCGAAAAGGATTCGGGACACTGAAGCTTTCTTT. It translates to CASSLAKRIRDTEAFF.